This TCR beta chain derives from a study of STAT5B mutations in CD4+ large granular lymphocyte leukemia. Authors' data handling: A productive frequency of 2.59 x 10-5 was the lowest detectable. Repertoires were generated with immunoSEQ multiplex PCR, while TCRdb's copy carries only in-frame clones and drops some. V and J calls and clone size are given by that table; D and trimming were obtained from the DNA. The table shows 45,000 to 55,000 clones, with roughly 72% occurring only once. This clone was observed a single time. The target antigen is unknown. There are 16 residues in the CDR3. Trimming took 3 bases from V and 0 from J, leaving 14 bases between them. The germline gives CDR1 SGHRS, CDR2 YFSETQ. Study-wide results and caveats: 8/27 top patient clones versus 2/35 control clones were TRBV06-family.

The sequence was collected from a human donor in good health. Sequencing input: CD4+ T cells from blood buffy coats. V is TRBV5-1 and J is TRBJ2-3; possibly TRBD2 for D (5 bases). This chain's CDR3 is CASSSARGPSTDTQYF. The DNA of the CDR3 is TGCGCCAGCAGCTCCGCTAGAGGGCCAAGCACAGATACGCAGTATTTT.